The 8 T cell receptor beta chains reported below all come from one sample, sequenced in a study of a mutant IDH1 vaccine in newly diagnosed glioma. These receptors' targets are unknown. As to time point: week 11, during vaccination. With topical imiquimod, each dose of the vaccine consisted of 300 ug of mutant IDH1 20-mer peptide. TCRdb keeps only in-frame clones here, not all; method: immunoSEQ multiplex PCR. The table records about 67,000 clones, 89% of them present only once. The source was PBMCs, collected from a glioma patient whose treatment included an IDH1 peptide vaccine. All receptors come from a man in his forties with glioma.

The table lists this clone with a few counts. The chain carries TRBV7-9 and TRBJ2-7, with 7 bases aligning to TRBD2. With 5 bases clipped from V and 9 bases from J, the junction kept 19 bases outside the gene matches. The CDR3 contains 16 residues. Germline CDR1 SEHNR, CDR2 FQNEAQ (reference sequence). CDR3 sequence reads: CASSLSGGFSREWQYF. The CDR3 region has the DNA TGTGCCAGCAGCCTCTCCGGGGGGTTTTCGAGGGAATGGCAGTACTTC.

The chain uses TRBV11-2 and TRBJ1-1, with D possibly being TRBD1 (5 bases). The CDR3 has 13 amino acids. Germline V CDR1 and CDR2: SGHAT, FQNNGV. The ends were cut back, 2 bases at V and 5 bases at J, with 9 bases in the middle. This CDR3 reads CASSLQGRTEAFF. CDR3 bases: TGTGCCAGCAGCTTACAGGGAAGAACTGAAGCTTTCTTT.

The genes are TRBV12-1 and TRBJ2-3; TRBD2 is the table's D call and was not checked against the DNA. TRBV12-1 is reported as a pseudogene. The CDR3 consists of 16 residues. The CDR3 DNA follows: TGTGCCAGCAGTCAGAATAGCGGGGGACACACAGATACGCAGTATTTT. This gives the protein CASSQNSGGHTDTQYF.

The chain is built from TRBV6-4 and TRBJ2-1; D is uncertain. With 11 bases removed from V and 0 bases from J, the gap between germline ends came to 8 bases. Germline CDR1 is MRHNA and CDR2 is SNTAGT. This CDR3 spans 12 amino acids. The CDR3 bases are TGTGCCTGGCGGAGCTCCTACAATGAGCAGTTCTTC. Its translation: CAWRSSYNEQFF.

V and J are TRBV5-4 and TRBJ2-5; a weak D match, TRBD1 (6 bases). V lost 4 bases and J lost 0, with 13 bases in between. The germline V gene encodes CDR1 SGHNT and CDR2 YYREEE (reference sequence). This CDR3 is 15 amino acids long. CDR3 bases: TGTGCCAGCAGCGACGGGACACTGTACCAAGAGACCCAGTACTTC. Protein sequence: CASSDGTLYQETQYF.

The chain is built from TRBV7-2 and TRBJ2-7; the D is unclear. The V gene's germline CDR1 is SGHTA and CDR2 FQGNSA. The ends were cut back, 5 bases at V and 3 bases at J, with 14 bases in the middle. The CDR3 extends over 14 amino acids. CDR3 residues: CASSRQRGGYEQYF. The CDR3 DNA follows: TGTGCCAGCAGCCGGCAGAGAGGTGGCTACGAGCAGTACTTC. The full variable domain, its missing parts supplied by reference TRBV7-2 and TRBJ2-7, is GAGVSQSPSNKVTEKGKDVELRCDPISGHTALYWYRQSLGQGLEFLIYFQGNSAPDKSGLPSDRFSAERTGGSVSTLTIQRTQQEDSAVYLCASSRQRGGYEQYFGPGTRLTVT.

This chain connects TRBV28 to TRBJ1-1, with 8 bases that match TRBD1. Germline V gene lookup returns CDR1 MDHEN and CDR2 SYDVKM. The junction had 7 bases not matched to a gene; V was cut back by 3 bases and J by 4 bases. There are 15 residues in the CDR3. CDR3 in DNA: TGTGCCAGCAGTTTGGGAGGAACAGGGGGCACTGAAGCTTTCTTT. Encoded protein: CASSLGGTGGTEAFF.

V is TRBV5-1 and J is TRBJ2-1, with 9 nucleotides matching TRBD2. With V trimmed by 2 bases and J by 6 bases, 6 bases remained unmatched. The CDR3 runs 15 residues. From germline, CDR1 is SGHRS and CDR2 YFSETQ. As DNA, the CDR3 is TGCGCCAGCAGCTTTGGACTAGCGATCACCAATGAGCAGTTCTTC. Protein product: CASSFGLAITNEQFF.